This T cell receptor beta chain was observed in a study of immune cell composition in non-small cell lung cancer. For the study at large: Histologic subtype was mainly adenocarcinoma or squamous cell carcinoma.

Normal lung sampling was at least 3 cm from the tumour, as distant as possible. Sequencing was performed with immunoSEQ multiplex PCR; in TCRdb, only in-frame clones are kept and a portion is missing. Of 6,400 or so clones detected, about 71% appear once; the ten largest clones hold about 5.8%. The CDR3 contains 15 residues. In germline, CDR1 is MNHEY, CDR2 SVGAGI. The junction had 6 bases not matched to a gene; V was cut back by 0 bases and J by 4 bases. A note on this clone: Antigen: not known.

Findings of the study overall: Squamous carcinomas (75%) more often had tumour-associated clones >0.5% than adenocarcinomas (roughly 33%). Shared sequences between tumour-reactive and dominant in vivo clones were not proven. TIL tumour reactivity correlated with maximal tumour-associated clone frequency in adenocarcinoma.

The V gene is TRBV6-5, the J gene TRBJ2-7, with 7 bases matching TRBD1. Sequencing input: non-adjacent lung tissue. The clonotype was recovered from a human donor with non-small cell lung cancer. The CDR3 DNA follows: TGTGCCAGCAGTTACTCGGCCAGGGGGTCGTACGAGCAGTACTTC. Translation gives CASSYSARGSYEQYF.